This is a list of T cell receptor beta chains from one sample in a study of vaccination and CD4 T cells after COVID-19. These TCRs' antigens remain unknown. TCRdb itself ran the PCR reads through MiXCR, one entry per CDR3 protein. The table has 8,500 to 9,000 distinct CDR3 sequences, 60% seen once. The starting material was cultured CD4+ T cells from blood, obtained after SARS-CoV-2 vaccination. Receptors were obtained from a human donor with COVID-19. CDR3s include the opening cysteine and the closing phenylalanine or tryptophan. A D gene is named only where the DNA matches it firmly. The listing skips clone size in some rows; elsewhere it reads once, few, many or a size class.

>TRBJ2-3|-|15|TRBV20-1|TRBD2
CSAPFGGGSTDTQYF
TGCAGTGCTCCGTTTGGCGGGGGGAGCACAGATACGCAGTATTTT
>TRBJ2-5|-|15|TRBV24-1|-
CATSDYGKTQETQYF
TGTGCCACCAGTGATTACGGCAAGACACAAGAGACCCAGTACTTC
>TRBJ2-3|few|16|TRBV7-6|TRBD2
CASSPSGGINTDTQYF
TGTGCCAGCAGCCCTAGCGGGGGAATTAACACAGATACGCAGTATTTT
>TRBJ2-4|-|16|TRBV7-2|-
CASSLTLGGGAGIQYF
TGTGCCAGCAGCTTAACCCTAGGAGGGGGGGCTGGCATTCAGTACTTC
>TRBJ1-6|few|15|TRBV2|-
CASGPPSSYNSPLHF
TGTGCCAGCGGGCCCCCGAGCTCCTATAATTCACCCCTCCACTTT
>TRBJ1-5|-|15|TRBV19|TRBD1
CASAGLTGGSQPQHF
TGTGCCAGCGCCGGATTGACAGGGGGCTCTCAGCCCCAGCATTTT
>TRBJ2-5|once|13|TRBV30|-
CAWRMGPCETQYF
TGTGCCTGGAGGATGGGACCGTGTGAGACCCAGTACTTC
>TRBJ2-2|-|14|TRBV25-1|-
CASSENLGTGELFF
TGTGCCAGCAGTGAAAATCTGGGGACCGGGGAGCTGTTTTTT
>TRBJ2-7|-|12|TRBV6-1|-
CASRRGGGEQYF
TGTGCCAGCAGACGAGGTGGGGGCGAGCAGTACTTC
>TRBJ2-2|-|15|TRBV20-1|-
CSARVWQGDAGELFF
TGCAGTGCTAGAGTTTGGCAGGGTGACGCCGGGGAGCTGTTTTTT
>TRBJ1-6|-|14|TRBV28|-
CATLQGPTDSPLHF
TGTGCCACCCTACAGGGCCCCACCGATTCACCCCTCCACTTT
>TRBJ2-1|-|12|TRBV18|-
CASSPQNNEQFF
TGTGCCAGCTCACCACAGAACAATGAGCAGTTCTTC
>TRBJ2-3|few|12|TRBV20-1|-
CSAGLVPDTQYF
TGCAGTGCTGGGCTAGTTCCAGATACGCAGTATTTT
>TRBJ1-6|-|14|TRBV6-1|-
CASSRWASRNPLHF
TGTGCCAGCAGTAGGTGGGCGTCCAGGAATCCCCTCCACTTT
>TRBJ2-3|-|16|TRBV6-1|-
CASSHPRGKETDTQYF
TGTGCCAGCAGCCATCCACGTGGGAAAGAAACAGATACGCAGTATTTT
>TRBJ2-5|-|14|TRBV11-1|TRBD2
CASSSSGGQRPQYF
TGTGCCAGCAGTTCCTCGGGGGGTCAAAGGCCCCAGTACTTC
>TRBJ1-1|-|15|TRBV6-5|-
CASSYSTGVNTEAFF
TGTGCCAGCAGTTACTCGACCGGGGTCAACACTGAAGCTTTCTTT
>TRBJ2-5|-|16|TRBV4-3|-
CASSQDLRGYQETQYF
TGCGCCAGCAGCCAAGATCTCAGGGGATACCAAGAGACCCAGTACTTC
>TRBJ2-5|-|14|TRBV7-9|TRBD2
CASSLTSGQETQYF
TGTGCCAGCAGCTTAACTAGCGGCCAAGAGACCCAGTACTTC
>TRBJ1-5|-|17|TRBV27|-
CASSLTSSGYSNQPQHF
TGTGCCAGCAGTTTAACCTCGTCAGGGTATAGCAATCAGCCCCAGCATTTT
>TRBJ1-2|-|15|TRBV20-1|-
CSASLQGLTNYGYTF
TGCAGTGCTAGCCTGCAGGGACTAACCAACTATGGCTACACCTTC
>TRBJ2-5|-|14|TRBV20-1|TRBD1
CSAPDRGLGETQYF
TGCAGTGCCCCGGACAGGGGGCTAGGAGAGACCCAGTACTTC
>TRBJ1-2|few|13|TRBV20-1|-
CSALADSFEGYTF
TGCAGTGCCCTAGCAGACAGCTTCGAAGGCTACACCTTC
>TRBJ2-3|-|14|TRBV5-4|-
CASSLRLVTDTQYF
TGTGCCAGCAGCTTGAGGCTAGTAACAGATACGCAGTATTTT
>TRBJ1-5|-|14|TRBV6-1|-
CASSEEGGIQPQHF
TGTGCCAGCAGTGAGGAGGGGGGAATTCAGCCCCAGCATTTT
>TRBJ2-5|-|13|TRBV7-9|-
CASSLAGGETQYF
TGTGCCAGCAGCTTAGCGGGTGGGGAGACCCAGTACTTC
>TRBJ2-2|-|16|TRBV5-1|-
CASSLEQSDYTGELFF
TGCGCCAGCAGCTTGGAGCAGAGCGATTACACCGGGGAGCTGTTTTTT
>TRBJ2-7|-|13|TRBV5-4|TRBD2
CASSLAGGDEQYF
TGTGCCAGCAGCTTGGCGGGGGGGGACGAGCAGTACTTC
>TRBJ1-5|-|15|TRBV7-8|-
CASSLAGNSNQPQHF
TGTGCCAGCAGCTTAGCGGGAAATAGCAATCAGCCCCAGCATTTT
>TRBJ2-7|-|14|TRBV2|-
CASSVRASSYEQYF
TGTGCCAGCAGTGTTAGGGCGAGCTCCTACGAGCAGTACTTC
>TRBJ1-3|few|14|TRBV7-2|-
CASSLAGAGNTIYF
TGTGCCAGCAGCTTAGCTGGGGCTGGAAACACCATATATTTT
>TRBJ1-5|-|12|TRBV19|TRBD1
CASTGGYQPQHF
TGTGCCAGTACAGGGGGCTATCAGCCCCAGCATTTT
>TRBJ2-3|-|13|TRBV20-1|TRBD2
CTQRGVGTDTQYF
TGCACCCAGCGGGGGGTCGGCACAGATACGCAGTATTTT